This TCR beta chain is from a study of blood T cell repertoires in COVID-19. Study context: Spain, Italy and the United States supplied samples that represented acute and convalescent COVID-19.

The CDR3 loop spans 13 amino acids. The J segment lost 2 bases and the V segment lost 6 bases, leaving 3 bases of the junction unmatched. Germline V lookup: CDR1 MNHEY, CDR2 SVGAGI. Sequencing used immunoSEQ multiplex PCR; TCRdb keeps in-frame clones, though not all of them. Altogether approximately 200,000 clones are present, roughly 89% being singletons, with the ten largest covering approximately 6.2%. Sequencing was performed on peripheral blood. The chain couples TRBV6-5 to TRBJ1-2, with 7 positions matching TRBD1. The TCR originated in a man in his 60s who had recovered from COVID-19. The DNA of the CDR3 is TGTGCCAGCAGCCCGGGACAGAACTATGGCTACACCTTC. This sequence encodes CASSPGQNYGYTF.